A selection of T cell receptor beta chains follows, all from one sample in a study of T cell changes during pregnancy in multiple sclerosis. Sequencing used immunoSEQ multiplex PCR; TCRdb keeps in-frame clones, though not all of them. The sample shows over 45,000 clones, around 89% of them seen only once. Specimen: CD4+ T cells from peripheral blood mononuclear cells, collected in the first trimester of pregnancy. These receptors came from a female donor with multiple sclerosis, enrolled in a pregnancy study. CDR3s include the opening cysteine and the closing phenylalanine or tryptophan. Part of the rows lack a size; the others show once, few, many or a class for expanded clones.

v_call,clone_size,j_call,cdr3_aa
TRBV28,once,TRBJ1-4,CASSSPRGWGLFF
TRBV11-3,NA,TRBJ2-7,CASSLGRRSTYEQYF
TRBV15,NA,TRBJ2-5,CATSREGGTGETQYF
TRBV11-3,NA,TRBJ2-3,CASSAGLSGTDTQYF
TRBV7-3,few,TRBJ2-1,CASSYSGGYNEQFF
TRBV28,NA,TRBJ1-5,CASSLRAGGNQPQHF
TRBV7-8,NA,TRBJ2-1,CASSPGTSGLGYNEQFF
TRBV2,NA,TRBJ2-5,CASSEGQIKETQYF
TRBV5-1,NA,TRBJ2-7,CASSLGQGVGEQYF
TRBV6-5,NA,TRBJ2-3,CASRQSGSTDTQYF
TRBV7-9,few,TRBJ1-2,CASSHPDRAKLSYTF
TRBV12-2,once,TRBJ2-3,CASRSPGGDTQYF
TRBV4-3,NA,TRBJ2-1,CASSQDPSGGAWEQFF
TRBV5-6,NA,TRBJ2-2,CASSLVGGSRTGELFF
TRBV13,NA,TRBJ1-2,CASSFWIGGSLATF
TRBV18,NA,TRBJ2-3,CASSPGGLARDPDTQYF
TRBV18,NA,TRBJ1-2,CASSPEGYGYTF
TRBV21-1,NA,TRBJ1-5,CASSKGAEGSNQPQHF
TRBV5-1,once,TRBJ2-5,CASSSLSGETQYF
TRBV27,NA,TRBJ2-7,CASSFSGYEQYF
TRBV6-6,NA,TRBJ1-1,CASHTTTGVYNTEAFF
TRBV29-1,NA,TRBJ1-1,CSVQTRREDTEAFF
TRBV7-2,NA,TRBJ2-7,CASSLIGNYEQYF
TRBV5-6,NA,TRBJ1-1,CASSLTGSTEAFF
TRBV19,NA,TRBJ1-2,CASSADSNYGYTF
TRBV5-1,NA,TRBJ1-2,CASSSRGDYGYTF
TRBV12-5,NA,TRBJ2-7,CASGLVVAGGRVPYEQYF
TRBV6-1,NA,TRBJ1-2,CASSEAPGRAGTF
TRBV6-6,NA,TRBJ1-2,CASRTGSPNGYTF
TRBV19,NA,TRBJ2-7,CASNSGTANSYEQYF
TRBV19,NA,TRBJ1-2,CASGGNYGYTF
TRBV7-9,NA,TRBJ2-7,CASSQGLAGDEQYF
TRBV5-1,NA,TRBJ1-2,CASSLPGQDYTF
TRBV5-1,NA,TRBJ2-4,CASSIYRGRGNIQYF
TRBV19,NA,TRBJ2-1,CASSILAAEQFF